This passage covers 27 T cell receptor beta chains from one sample sequenced in a study of T cell repertoires in cytomegalovirus infection (dated by TCRdb to the late 2010s). In the paper's terms, the treatment or condition label means: in vitro stimulation with specific CMV peptide epitopes to enrich CMV-specific T cells. The listed sequencing device is Illumina HiSeq 1500. TCRdb itself trimmed the public reads at Q25 with fastp, ran MiXCR and retained productive beta chains. When rows share a CDR3 protein, they turn into one entry using the most common DNA and genes. This sample holds around 900,000 distinct CDR3 sequences; roughly 30% were observed only once. The biggest ten clones account for around an eighth of the sample. These TCRs' antigens remain unknown. The sequenced sample was cultured CD8+ T cells from PBMCs, obtained from culture after CMV antigen stimulation. The receptors stem from a human donor in good health (CMV status not recorded). Some clones in this sample may be carry-over from other donors' samples.

This clonotype occurred a few times. The V gene is TRBV27, the J gene TRBJ1-2; TRBD1 aligns across 8 bases. Germline loops: CDR1 MNHEY, CDR2 SMNVEV (reference sequence). Unmatched junction bases numbered 4, after V lost 6 bases and J lost 4 bases. CDR3 length equals 13 residues. CDR3 DNA: TGTGCCAGCAGGACAGGGACAGGCTATGGCTACACCTTC. Its translation is CASRTGTGYGYTF.

With regard to this clonotype: An end of the junction differs from the germline gene, which may be a read error. CDR3 residues: CASSRLAANPGELFF. The CDR3 DNA sequence: TGTGCCAGTTCTAGACTAGCAGCGAACCCCGGGGAGCTGTTTTTT. The V and J genes are TRBV19 and TRBJ2-2; TRBD2 matches 7 bases. Per germline, CDR1 LNHDA and CDR2 SQIVND (reference sequence). The length of the CDR3 is 15 residues.

Details on this clonotype: This clone may be a read error of a much larger clone one base away. V and J are TRBV6-2 or TRBV6-3 and TRBJ2-3; a weak D match, TRBD2 (5 bases). Germline CDR1 reads MNHEY; CDR2 reads SVGEGT. V was cut by 2 bases and J by 4 bases, with 10 bases left in between. The CDR3 has 14 residues. CDR3 nucleotide sequence: TGTGCCAGCAGTTACGTGGGGAGCGCAGATACGCAGTATTTT. Its protein is CASSYVGSADTQYF.

The table lists this clonotype with a few counts. The chain uses TRBV7-6 and TRBJ2-3; TRBD1 matches at 9 bases. The V gene end was trimmed by 5 bases and the J gene end by 0 bases; junction bases not matched to a gene: 6. The germline CDR1 and CDR2 sequences are SGHVS and FNYEAQ. There are 16 residues in the CDR3. In nucleotides, the CDR3 is TGTGCCAGCAGCAAGACCGGGACAGGGAGCACAGATACGCAGTATTTT. As protein: CASSKTGTGSTDTQYF.

This clonotype was picked up a small number of times. The CDR3 is CASSLLGQGLAEQYF. DNA of the CDR3: TGTGCCAGCAGCTTATTGGGACAGGGTCTGGCCGAGCAGTACTTC. V usage is TRBV7-9 and J usage is TRBJ2-7; 9 nucleotides line up with TRBD1. V shed 2 bases, J shed 6 bases, and the junction held 8 bases outside the gene matches. The CDR3 has 15 amino acids. Germline V gene sequence: CDR1 SEHNR, CDR2 FQNEAQ (reference sequence).

This rearrangement joins TRBV6-6 to TRBJ1-6, with unresolved D. Trimming removed 5 bases from V and 9 bases from J, with 14 bases in between. Germline CDR1 and CDR2: MNHNY and SVGAGI (reference sequence). This CDR3 has 14 residues. The CDR3 here is CASSPRGGGSPLHF. The DNA of the CDR3 is TGTGCCAGCAGTCCCCGAGGAGGTGGTTCACCCCTCCACTTT.

V and J are TRBV6-5 and TRBJ1-1, with 7 positions matching TRBD1. The CDR3 runs 15 residues. Trimming at V came to 5 bases and at J to 1 base, leaving 7 bases not matched to a gene. Germline lookup yields CDR1 MNHEY and CDR2 SVGAGI. CDR3 residues: CASSLRDSQNTEAFF. The CDR3 nucleotides read TGTGCCAGCAGTCTCCGGGACAGCCAGAACACTGAAGCTTTCTTT.

This chain connects TRBV5-4 to TRBJ2-7; no clear D gene. The CDR3 has 11 residues. CDR1 and CDR2 from the germline V gene are SGHNT and YYREEE (reference sequence). The V and J ends lost 2 bases and 7 bases respectively, with 7 bases between them. The CDR3: CASSFSQEQYF. The CDR3 coding sequence is TGTGCCAGCAGCTTCTCCCAAGAGCAGTACTTC.

This clonotype occurred a few times. This chain uses TRBV7-9 with TRBJ1-1, with D tentatively TRBD1 (5 bases). The CDR3 covers 13 residues. Germline values: CDR1 SEHNR, CDR2 FQNEAQ (reference sequence). V was cut by 1 base and J by 8 bases, with 11 bases left in between. The DNA for the CDR3 is TGTGCCAGCAGCTTAGAAAACGGGGCCGAAGCTTTCTTT. It specifies CASSLENGAEAFF.

For the CDR3, the DNA is TGCGCCAGCAGCCAAGACCCGGGGACAGGGGAATCCGGGGCCAACGTCCTGACTTTC. Its protein is CASSQDPGTGESGANVLTF. V and J are TRBV4-1 and TRBJ2-6, with 10 bases identical to TRBD1. Germline loops: CDR1 MGHRA, CDR2 YSYEKL. The CDR3 spans 19 residues. V trimming: 0 bases; J trimming: 4 bases; junction bases outside the gene matches: 9.

The CDR3 spells CASSRPMGEQYF. The CDR3 coding sequence is TGTGCCAGCAGCCGACCGATGGGGGAGCAGTACTTC. The chain links TRBV7-2 to TRBJ2-7; no clear D gene. Trimming removed 5 bases at V and 7 bases at J, with 12 bases between. Germline V gene sequence: CDR1 SGHTA, CDR2 FQGNSA. This CDR3 is 12 amino acids long.

The chain is built from TRBV20-1 and TRBJ2-5; D may be TRBD2 (6 bases). The CDR3 length is 16 residues. Germline V CDR1 and CDR2: DFQATT, SNEGSKA (reference sequence). The V gene lost 0 bases and the J gene lost 2 bases, with 16 bases spanning the gap. The CDR3 DNA follows: TGCAGTGCTAGAGATCCCTGGATAGCGGTACAAGAGACCCAGTACTTC. Residues: CSARDPWIAVQETQYF.

The chain uses TRBV19 and TRBJ1-2, with D possibly TRBD1 on 6 matching bases. Germline assignment: CDR1 LNHDA and CDR2 SQIVND (reference sequence). V was clipped by 4 bases and J by 8 bases, with 14 bases between them. CDR3 length: 13 residues. The chain's CDR3 is CASSSWTAKGYTF. The DNA of the CDR3 is TGTGCCAGTAGTAGTTGGACAGCGAAGGGCTACACCTTC.

Many counts were recorded for this clonotype. This chain connects TRBV4-2 to TRBJ2-3; 16 bases align to TRBD2. Looked up from germline, CDR1 is LGHNA and CDR2 is YNFKEQ. V shed 4 bases and J 4 bases; nucleotides not matched to a gene: 2. The CDR3 loop spans 16 amino acids. CDR3 in DNA: TGTGCCAGCAGCCCGGGACTAGCGGGGGGGCCAGATACGCAGTATTTT. The encoded protein is CASSPGLAGGPDTQYF.

This clonotype has a handful of counts. This rearrangement joins TRBV20-1 to TRBJ2-3; 8 bases map to TRBD1. The CDR3 length is 14 residues. Looked up from germline, CDR1 is DFQATT and CDR2 is SNEGSKA (reference sequence). Trimming removed 6 bases from V and 6 bases from J; junction bases left unmatched: 11. The CDR3: CSAVRRDRQDTQYF. In DNA, the CDR3 is TGCAGTGCAGTACGCCGGGACAGGCAGGATACGCAGTATTTT.

The chain employs TRBV24-1 and TRBJ2-1, with 10 bases that match TRBD1. The CDR3 is made up of 16 amino acids. With 3 bases clipped from V and 8 bases from J, the junction kept 9 bases outside the gene matches. Germline CDR1 KGHDR, CDR2 SFDVKD. The CDR3 DNA is TGTGCCACCAGTGATGTGGAGGGGACAGGGGTGGATGAGCAGTTCTTC. It translates to CATSDVEGTGVDEQFF.

J is TRBJ2-7 and V is TRBV6-2 or TRBV6-3; tentatively, D is TRBD2 (6 bases). V gave up 2 bases and J gave up 10 bases, with 18 bases separating them. The CDR3 is 14 residues long. Germline loops: CDR1 MNHEY, CDR2 SVGEGT. CDR3 sequence: CASSYKKRESGQYV. The CDR3 DNA sequence: TGTGCCAGCAGTTACAAGAAACGGGAGTCCGGCCAGTACGTC.

This clonotype was counted many times. V and J are TRBV7-2 and TRBJ1-1, with D unresolved. CDR1 SGHTA and CDR2 FQGNSA come from the germline V gene. The CDR3 loop spans 11 amino acids. V was pared by 8 bases and J by 6 bases, with 10 bases between. The CDR3 DNA sequence: TGTGCCAGCTTTCTGGGGTCTGAAGCTTTCTTT. Translation: CASFLGSEAFF.

This clonotype was observed a few times. V is TRBV20-1 and J is TRBJ2-7, with D possibly TRBD1 on 5 matching bases. Looked up from germline, CDR1 is DFQATT and CDR2 is SNEGSKA (reference sequence). The length of the CDR3 is 13 residues. The DNA for the CDR3 is TGCATCCCCCGTCCAGACCAAGGGGACGAGCAGTACGTC. As protein: CIPRPDQGDEQYV.

Notes on this clonotype: At one boundary the junction diverges from the germline segment, which might be a read error. The genes are TRBV4-1 and TRBJ2-7; 11 bases fit TRBD2. Germline CDR1 MGHRA, CDR2 YSYEKL. The CDR3 is made up of 15 amino acids. CDR3 bases: TGTGCCAGCAGCCAAGAACTAGCGGGGGAACGCGAGCAGTACTTC. This codes for CASSQELAGEREQYF.

In this sample, this clonotype turned up a few times. This sequence joins TRBV11-2 and TRBJ2-5, with 8 bases identical to TRBD2. Germline CDR1 and CDR2: SGHAT and FQNNGV. After removal of 8 bases from V and 1 base from J, the junction contained 9 bases not matched to a gene. This CDR3 has 15 residues. The CDR3 nucleotides read TGTGCCAGCGTTCAAAGCGGGGGATTCCAAGAGACCCAGTACTTC. Translated: CASVQSGGFQETQYF.

This clonotype has only one observation. The chain recombines TRBV7-9 with TRBJ1-1; 7 positions agree with TRBD1. The germline V gene has CDR1 SEHNR and CDR2 FQNEAQ (reference sequence). The CDR3 loop spans 14 amino acids. Trimming took 8 bases from V and 2 from J; bases not matched to a gene: 8. CDR3 sequence reads: CASAEQGGNTEAFF. CDR3 DNA sequence: TGTGCCAGCGCAGAGCAGGGGGGAAACACTGAAGCTTTCTTT.

Concerning this clonotype: With a much larger clone just one base away, this may be a read error. The J gene is TRBJ1-5, the V gene TRBV7-2, with 10 nucleotides matching TRBD1. Germline CDR1 is SGHTA and CDR2 is FQGNSA. This CDR3 has 15 amino acids. The DNA for the CDR3 is TGTGTCAGCAGCCACGGGACAGGGGTCAATCAGCCCCAGCATTTT. Protein sequence: CVSSHGTGVNQPQHF.

This clonotype was observed once. The chain recombines TRBV15 with TRBJ2-2; possibly TRBD1 for D (6 bases). The CDR3 is 16 residues long. The V end was cut by 0 bases, the J end by 2 bases, with 10 bases between. Germline CDR1 reads LNHNV; CDR2 reads YYDKDF (reference sequence). CDR3 nucleotide sequence: TGTGCCACCAGCAGAGACTCGGACAGTAACACCGGGGAGCTGTTTTTT. It codes for CATSRDSDSNTGELFF.

V is TRBV7-3 and J is TRBJ1-4; D unresolved. The CDR3 totals 15 residues. The germline V gene has CDR1 SGHTA and CDR2 FQGTGA. V dropped 2 bases and J dropped 3 bases, with 10 bases sitting between them. CDR3 DNA: TGTGCCAGCAGCTTAGTCGGGGTGGCTAATGAAAAACTGTTTTTT. Translation: CASSLVGVANEKLFF.

This clonotype has just a few counts. The rearrangement links TRBV6-2 or TRBV6-3 to TRBJ2-1, with 9 bases lining up with TRBD1. Unmatched junction bases numbered 8, after V lost 4 bases and J lost 7 bases. The CDR3 loop spans 15 amino acids. Germline V gene sequence: CDR1 MNHEY, CDR2 SVGEGT. CDR3 coding DNA: TGTGCCAGCAGTTTCTGGACAGGGGCAATGAATGAGCAGTTCTTC. Residues: CASSFWTGAMNEQFF.

Worth noting for this clonotype: A read error may explain this, as a much larger clone is one base away. The chain combines TRBV28 with TRBJ2-7, with 7 nucleotides matching TRBD1. The ends lost 8 bases at V and 0 bases at J; junction bases unmatched: 10. Germline V lookup: CDR1 MDHEN, CDR2 SYDVKM. This CDR3 comprises 15 residues. CDR3 sequence (DNA): TGTGCCAGCGGCCCCGACAGGGAGAGCTCCTACGAGCAGTACGTC. This gives the protein CASGPDRESSYEQYV.